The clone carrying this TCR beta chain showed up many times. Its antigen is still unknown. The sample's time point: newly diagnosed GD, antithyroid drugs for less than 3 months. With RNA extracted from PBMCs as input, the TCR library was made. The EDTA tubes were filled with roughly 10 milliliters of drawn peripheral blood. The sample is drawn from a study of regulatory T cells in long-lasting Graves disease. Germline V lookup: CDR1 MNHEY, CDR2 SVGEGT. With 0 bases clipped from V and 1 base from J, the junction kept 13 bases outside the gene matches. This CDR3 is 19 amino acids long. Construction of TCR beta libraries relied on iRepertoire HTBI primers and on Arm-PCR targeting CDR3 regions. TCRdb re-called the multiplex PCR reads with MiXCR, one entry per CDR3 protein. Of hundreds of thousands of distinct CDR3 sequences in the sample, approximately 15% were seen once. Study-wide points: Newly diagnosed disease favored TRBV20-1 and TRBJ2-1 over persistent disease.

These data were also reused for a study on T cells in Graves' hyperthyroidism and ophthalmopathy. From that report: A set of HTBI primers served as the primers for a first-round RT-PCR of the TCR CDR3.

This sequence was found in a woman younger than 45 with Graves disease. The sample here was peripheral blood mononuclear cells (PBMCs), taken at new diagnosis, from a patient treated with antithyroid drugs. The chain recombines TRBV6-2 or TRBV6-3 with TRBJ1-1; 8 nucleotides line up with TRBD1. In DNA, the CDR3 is TGTGCCAGCAGTTACTCGATCCCCGCCGGGACAGGTACGAACACTGAAGCTTTCTTT. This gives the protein CASSYSIPAGTGTNTEAFF.